This TCR beta chain is from a study of OX40 agonist ivuxolimab in advanced cancers. Study-wide points: Nonresponders included some who also had low normalized T-cell clonal expansion. Expanded clones were, on average, more numerous among CD8+ T cells than CD4+.

Patients were ruled out by autoimmune disease history or systemic immunosuppression. In germline, CDR1 is MDHEN, CDR2 SYDVKM. V lost 5 bases, J lost 4 bases, and 11 bases lay in between. The CDR3 extends over 13 amino acids. Only in-frame clones appear in the TCRdb table, and some are missing; sequencing was by immunoSEQ multiplex PCR. The sample includes some 50,000 clones, approximately 87% of them seen just once. On this clone: The target antigen is unknown.

This chain uses TRBV28 with TRBJ1-2; tentatively, D is TRBD1 (6 bases). The receptor was isolated from an adult with an advanced solid tumor such as melanoma, head and neck, liver or kidney cancer. The sequenced sample was CD4+ or CD8+ T cells sorted from blood, obtained in a trial of the OX40 agonist ivuxolimab. CDR3 residues: CASSRGFGYGYTF. As DNA, the CDR3 is TGTGCCAGCAGTAGGGGGTTTGGCTATGGCTACACCTTC.